This paragraph reports one T cell receptor beta chain. Its antigen is unidentified. This specimen comes from a study of cytomegalovirus exposure and HLA in healthy donors. Study as a whole: In a later analysis, it was reported that the 110 or so validation repertoires had been produced on the same platform as the 700 or so repertoires belonging to the first cohort. The study's findings and limits: Among TCR sequences, most were rare, though some public TCRs appeared in many donors. Among TCR beta chains, those listed as cytomegalovirus-associated numbered around 180.

The donors were members of the validation cohort comprising some 120 subjects, separate from the roughly 640-subject first cohort. The CDR3 is 14 residues long. The trim removed 9 bases at V and 2 bases at J, leaving 9 bases unmatched. The germline V gene has CDR1 MNHNY and CDR2 SVGAGI (reference sequence). Repertoires were generated with immunoSEQ multiplex PCR, while TCRdb's copy carries only in-frame clones and drops some. Of over 250,000 clones in the sample, 65% to 90% were seen once. The clonotype comes from a woman aged 18-30 years in good health and CMV-seronegative. The sample consisted of PBMCs. V and J are TRBV6-6 and TRBJ2-7; 8 bases align to TRBD1. In nucleotides, the CDR3 is TGTGCCAGTAGAAAGGGACAGGTCACCTACGAGCAGTACTTC. Amino acid sequence: CASRKGQVTYEQYF.